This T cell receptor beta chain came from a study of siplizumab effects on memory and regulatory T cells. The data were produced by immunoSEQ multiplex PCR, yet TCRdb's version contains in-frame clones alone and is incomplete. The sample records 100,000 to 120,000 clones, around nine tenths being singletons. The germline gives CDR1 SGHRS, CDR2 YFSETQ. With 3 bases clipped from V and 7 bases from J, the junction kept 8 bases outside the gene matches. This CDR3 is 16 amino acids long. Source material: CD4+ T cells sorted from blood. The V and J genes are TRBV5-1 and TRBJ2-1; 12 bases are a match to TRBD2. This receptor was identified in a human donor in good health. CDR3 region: CASSWILAGGRNEQFF. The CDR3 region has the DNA TGCGCCAGCAGCTGGATTCTAGCGGGAGGGCGGAATGAGCAGTTCTTC.